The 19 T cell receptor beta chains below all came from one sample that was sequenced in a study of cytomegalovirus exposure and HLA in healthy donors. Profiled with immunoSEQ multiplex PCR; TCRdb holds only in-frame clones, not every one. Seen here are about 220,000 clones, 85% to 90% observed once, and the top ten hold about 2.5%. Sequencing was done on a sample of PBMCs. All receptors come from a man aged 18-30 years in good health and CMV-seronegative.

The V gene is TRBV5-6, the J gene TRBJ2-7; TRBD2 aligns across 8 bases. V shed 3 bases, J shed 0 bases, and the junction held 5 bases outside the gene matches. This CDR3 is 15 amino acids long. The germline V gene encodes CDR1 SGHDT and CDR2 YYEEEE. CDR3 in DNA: TGTGCCAGCAGCTATAGCGGGATTAGCTCCTACGAGCAGTACTTC. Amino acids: CASSYSGISSYEQYF.

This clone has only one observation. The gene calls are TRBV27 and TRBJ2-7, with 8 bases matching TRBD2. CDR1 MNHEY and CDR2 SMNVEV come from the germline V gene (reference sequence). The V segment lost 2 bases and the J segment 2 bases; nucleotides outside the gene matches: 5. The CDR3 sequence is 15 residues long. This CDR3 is CASSLKLAETYEQYF. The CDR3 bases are TGTGCCAGCAGTTTAAAACTAGCGGAGACCTACGAGCAGTACTTC.

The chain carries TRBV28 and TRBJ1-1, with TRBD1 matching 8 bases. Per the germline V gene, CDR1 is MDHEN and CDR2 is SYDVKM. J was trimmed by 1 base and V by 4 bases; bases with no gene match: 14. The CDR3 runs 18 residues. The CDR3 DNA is TGTGCCAGCAGTTGGACAGGGTTTAAACTATCGTCGAACACTGAAGCTTTCTTT. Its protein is CASSWTGFKLSSNTEAFF.

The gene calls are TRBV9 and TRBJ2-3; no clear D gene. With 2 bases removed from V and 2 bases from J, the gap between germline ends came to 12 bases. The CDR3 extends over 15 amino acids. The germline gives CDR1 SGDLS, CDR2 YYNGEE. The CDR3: CASSVSPQATDTQYF. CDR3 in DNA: TGTGCCAGCAGCGTCTCCCCCCAGGCCACAGATACGCAGTATTTT.

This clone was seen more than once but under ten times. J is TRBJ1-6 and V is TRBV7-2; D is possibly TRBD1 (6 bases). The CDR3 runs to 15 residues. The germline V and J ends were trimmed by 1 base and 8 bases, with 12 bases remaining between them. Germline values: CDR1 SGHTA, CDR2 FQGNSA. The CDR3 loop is CASSLVQGGYSPLHF. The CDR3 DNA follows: TGTGCCAGCAGCTTAGTACAGGGCGGTTATTCACCCCTCCACTTT.

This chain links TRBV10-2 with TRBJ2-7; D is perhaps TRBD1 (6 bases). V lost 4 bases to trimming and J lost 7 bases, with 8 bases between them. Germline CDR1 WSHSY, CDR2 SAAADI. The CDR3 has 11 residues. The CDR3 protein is CASSGQAEQYF. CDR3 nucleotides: TGCGCCAGCAGTGGACAGGCGGAGCAGTACTTC.

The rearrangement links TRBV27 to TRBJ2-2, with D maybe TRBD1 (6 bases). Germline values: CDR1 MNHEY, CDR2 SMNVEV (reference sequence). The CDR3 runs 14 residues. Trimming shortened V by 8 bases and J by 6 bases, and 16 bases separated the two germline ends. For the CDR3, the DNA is TGTGCCAGCTCCTACAGGGTCTTCTCCGGGGAGCTGTTTTTT. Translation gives CASSYRVFSGELFF.

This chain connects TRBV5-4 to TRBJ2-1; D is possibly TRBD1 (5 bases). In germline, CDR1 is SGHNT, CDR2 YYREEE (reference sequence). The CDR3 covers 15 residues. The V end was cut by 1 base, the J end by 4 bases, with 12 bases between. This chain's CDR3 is CASSLYAGSYNEQFF. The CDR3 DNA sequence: TGTGCCAGCAGCTTGTACGCAGGGTCTTACAATGAGCAGTTCTTC. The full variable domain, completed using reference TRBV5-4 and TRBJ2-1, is ETGVTQSPTHLIKTRGQQVTLRCSSQSGHNTVSWYQQALGQGPQFIFQYYREEENGRGNFPPRFSGLQFPNYSSELNVNALELDDSALYLCASSLYAGSYNEQFFGPGTRLTVL.

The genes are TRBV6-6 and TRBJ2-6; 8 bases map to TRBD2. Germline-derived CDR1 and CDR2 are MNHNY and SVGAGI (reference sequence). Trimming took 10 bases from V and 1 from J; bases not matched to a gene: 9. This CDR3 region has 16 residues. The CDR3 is CATSQGGRSGANVLTF. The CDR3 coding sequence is TGTGCCACCTCACAGGGCGGGAGGTCTGGGGCCAACGTCCTGACTTTC.

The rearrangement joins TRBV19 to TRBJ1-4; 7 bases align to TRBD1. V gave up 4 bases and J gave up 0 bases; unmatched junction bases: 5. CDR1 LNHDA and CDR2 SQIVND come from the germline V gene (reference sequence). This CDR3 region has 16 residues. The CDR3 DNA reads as TGTGCCAGTAGTACGACAGGGTTTACAACTAATGAAAAACTGTTTTTT. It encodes CASSTTGFTTNEKLFF.

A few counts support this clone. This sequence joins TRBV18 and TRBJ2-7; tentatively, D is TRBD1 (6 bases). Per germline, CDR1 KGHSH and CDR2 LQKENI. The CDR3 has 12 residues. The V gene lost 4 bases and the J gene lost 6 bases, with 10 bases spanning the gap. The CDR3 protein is CASSQDRGEQYF. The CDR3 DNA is TGTGCCAGCTCACAGGACAGAGGCGAGCAGTACTTC.

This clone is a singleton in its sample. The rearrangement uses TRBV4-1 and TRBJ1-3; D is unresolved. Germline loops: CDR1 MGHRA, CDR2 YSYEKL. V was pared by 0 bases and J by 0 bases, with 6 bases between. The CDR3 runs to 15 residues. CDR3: CASSQDRGSGNTIYF. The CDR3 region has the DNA TGCGCCAGCAGCCAAGATCGGGGCTCTGGAAACACCATATATTTT.

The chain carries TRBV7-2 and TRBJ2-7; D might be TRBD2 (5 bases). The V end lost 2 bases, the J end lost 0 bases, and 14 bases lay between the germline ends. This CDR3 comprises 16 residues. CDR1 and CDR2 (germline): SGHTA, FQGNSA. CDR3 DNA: TGTGCCAGCAGCTTAATGTCCCGGGGAAGCTCCTACGAGCAGTACTTC. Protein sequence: CASSLMSRGSSYEQYF.

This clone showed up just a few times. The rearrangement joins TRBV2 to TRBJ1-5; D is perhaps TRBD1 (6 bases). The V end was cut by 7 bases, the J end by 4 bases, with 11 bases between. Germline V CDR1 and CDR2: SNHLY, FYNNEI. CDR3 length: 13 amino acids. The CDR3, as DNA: TGTGCCAGCACCCCGGACAGTAATCAGCCCCAGCATTTT. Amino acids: CASTPDSNQPQHF.

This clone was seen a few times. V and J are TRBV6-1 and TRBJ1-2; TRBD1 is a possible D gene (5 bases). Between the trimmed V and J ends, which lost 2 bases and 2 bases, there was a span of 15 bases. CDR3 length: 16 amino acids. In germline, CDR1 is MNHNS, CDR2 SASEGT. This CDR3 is CASSEPTRGSNYGYTF. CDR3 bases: TGTGCCAGCAGTGAACCGACGCGGGGGTCGAACTATGGCTACACCTTC.

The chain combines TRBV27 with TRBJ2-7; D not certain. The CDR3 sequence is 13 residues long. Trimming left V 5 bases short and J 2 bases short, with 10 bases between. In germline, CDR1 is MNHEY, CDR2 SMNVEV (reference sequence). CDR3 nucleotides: TGTGCCAGCAGTCCCAAGCTTACCTACGAGCAGTACTTC. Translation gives CASSPKLTYEQYF.

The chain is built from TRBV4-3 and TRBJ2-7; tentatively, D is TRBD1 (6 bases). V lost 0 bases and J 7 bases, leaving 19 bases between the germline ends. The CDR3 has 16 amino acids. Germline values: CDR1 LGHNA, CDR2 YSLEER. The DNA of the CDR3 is TGCGCCAGCAGCCAAGATTACAGCCGAGTAAGGGGGGAGCAGTACTTC. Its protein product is CASSQDYSRVRGEQYF.

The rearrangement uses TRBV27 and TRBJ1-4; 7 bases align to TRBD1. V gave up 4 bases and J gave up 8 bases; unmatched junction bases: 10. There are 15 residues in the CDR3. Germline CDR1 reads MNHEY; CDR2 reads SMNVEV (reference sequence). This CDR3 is CASSSPLQGREKLFF. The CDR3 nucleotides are TGTGCCAGCAGTTCCCCCCTACAGGGGAGGGAAAAACTGTTTTTT. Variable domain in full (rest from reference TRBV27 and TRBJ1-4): EAQVTQNPRYLITVTGKKLTVTCSQNMNHEYMSWYRQDPGLGLRQIYYSMNVEVTDKGDVPEGYKVSRKEKRNFPLILESPSPNQTSLYFCASSSPLQGREKLFFGSGTQLSVL.

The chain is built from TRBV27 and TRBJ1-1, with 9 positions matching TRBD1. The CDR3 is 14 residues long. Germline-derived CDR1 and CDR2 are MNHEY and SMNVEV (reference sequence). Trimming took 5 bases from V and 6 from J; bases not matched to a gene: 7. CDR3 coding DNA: TGTGCCAGCAGTCTGGGACAGGGCAACGCTGAAGCTTTCTTT. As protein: CASSLGQGNAEAFF.